The next 24 T cell receptor beta chains were all read from a single sample in a study of T cells in Graves' hyperthyroidism and ophthalmopathy. The TCR beta CDR3 regions underwent amplification using RNA transcripts as the source. Carried out on the TCR CDR3, a first-round RT-PCR used the HTBI primer set. TCRdb ran MiXCR on the multiplex PCR reads and lists one entry per CDR3 protein. The table records about 640,000 distinct CDR3 sequences, 14% of them present only once. Sequenced material: blood. These receptor sequences come from a woman aged 50 to 65 with Graves' ophthalmopathy.

This clonotype was recorded a few times. The rearrangement joins TRBV6-1 to TRBJ2-1; no firm D call. CDR3 length: 12 amino acids. Per the germline V gene, CDR1 is MNHNS and CDR2 is SASEGT. V shed 11 bases and J shed 0 bases, with 8 bases lying between them. CDR3 DNA: TGTGCCTTGAGTAGCTCCTACAATGAGCAGTTCTTC. Translating it yields CALSSSYNEQFF.

This clonotype was seen only a few times. The chain carries TRBV10-3 and TRBJ1-5; D perhaps matches TRBD1 (6 bases). Germline CDR1 and CDR2: ENHRY and SYGVKD. The V and J ends lost 4 bases and 2 bases respectively, with 15 bases between them. The CDR3 contains 16 residues. For the CDR3, the DNA is TGTGCCATCAGTGGCGGTGGTCCAGGGGGCAATCAGCCCCAGCATTTT. This translates into CAISGGGPGGNQPQHF.

In its sample, this clonotype was seen a few times. The chain uses TRBV7-9 and TRBJ2-1, with TRBD2 as a possible D gene (6 bases). CDR1 and CDR2 (germline): SEHNR, FQNEAQ (reference sequence). The V and J ends lost 2 bases and 7 bases respectively, with 9 bases between them. The CDR3 is 13 amino acids. The CDR3 protein is CASSLYGSNEQFF. The CDR3 DNA follows: TGTGCCAGCAGCTTATACGGGAGTAATGAGCAGTTCTTC.

This clonotype was counted only a few times. The chain has TRBV29-1 and TRBJ1-6, with 11 bases lining up with TRBD1. Trimming cost V 6 bases and J 7 bases; bases outside gene matches: 2. CDR1 is SQVTM, CDR2 ANQGSEA, per germline. This CDR3 is built from 13 residues. CDR3 loop: CSVGTGGNSPLHF. The CDR3 DNA follows: TGCAGCGTAGGGACAGGGGGGAATTCACCCCTCCACTTT.

This clonotype was detected many times. The rearrangement uses TRBV7-8 and TRBJ2-3; tentative D call: TRBD1 (5 bases). Per germline, CDR1 SGHVS and CDR2 FQNEAQ. Trimming cost V 1 base and J 6 bases, with 17 bases left between them. This CDR3 has 16 amino acids. For the CDR3, the DNA is TGTGCCAGCAGCTTAGTAATGGGGCGCTCACTGGATACGCAGTATTTT. Protein sequence: CASSLVMGRSLDTQYF.

This clonotype was observed a few times. The chain recombines TRBV4-1 with TRBJ1-5, with D perhaps matching TRBD1 (5 bases). The CDR3 has 15 residues. Germline V gene data show CDR1 as MGHRA and CDR2 as YSYEKL. Trimming stripped 0 bases from V and 6 bases from J, with 12 bases between. CDR3 in DNA: TGCGCCAGCAGCCAAGATTGGGGGGGATTTCAGCCCCAGCATTTT. It is translated as CASSQDWGGFQPQHF.

At least ten counts were recorded for this clonotype. This sequence joins TRBV12-3 or TRBV12-4 and TRBJ2-1; D is unresolved. CDR3 length equals 12 residues. With 3 bases removed from V and 8 bases from J, the gap between germline ends came to 8 bases. The chain's CDR3 is CASSLPSYEQFF. In nucleotides, the CDR3 is TGTGCCAGCAGTTTGCCCAGCTATGAGCAGTTCTTC.

This clonotype was recorded at least ten times. The chain couples TRBV3-1 to TRBJ1-2, with a weak D call TRBD1 (5 bases). V lost 3 bases and J 6 bases, leaving 11 bases between the germline ends. This CDR3 contains 13 residues. The germline V gene has CDR1 LGHDT and CDR2 YNNKEL (reference sequence). The CDR3 here is CASSHSRGNGYTF. The CDR3 nucleotides read TGTGCCAGCAGCCATAGTCGGGGCAATGGCTACACCTTC. The entire variable domain, with the rest obtained from reference TRBV3-1 and TRBJ1-2, is as follows: DTAVSQTPKYLVTQMGNDKSIKCEQNLGHDTMYWYKQDSKKFLKIMFSYNNKELIINETVPNRFSPKSPDKAHLNLHINSLELGDSAVYFCASSHSRGNGYTFGSGTRLTVV.

Points on this clonotype: A much larger clone differs by one base, so this may be a read error. The rearrangement joins TRBV12-3 or TRBV12-4 to TRBJ1-5; weak D call: TRBD1 (6 bases). The CDR3 runs 19 residues. The DNA of the CDR3 is TGTGTCAGCAGTTTTCATGTCAGGGGTTGGGAATTAAGCAATCAGCCCCAGCATTTT. Its protein product is CVSSFHVRGWELSNQPQHF.

This clonotype was counted ten times or more. J is TRBJ2-1 and V is TRBV5-1, with a tentative D call TRBD2 (6 bases). The CDR3 loop spans 17 amino acids. Germline-derived CDR1 and CDR2 are SGHRS and YFSETQ. V was cut by 4 bases and J by 4 bases, with 21 bases left in between. CDR3 nucleotide sequence: TGCGCCAGCAGCGACACCTGGGGGGTGGACGTATACAATGAGCAGTTCTTC. It encodes CASSDTWGVDVYNEQFF.

This clonotype was found many times. The chain uses TRBV27 and TRBJ2-1, with D perhaps assigned TRBD1 or TRBD2 (5 bases each). Trimming removed 6 bases at V and 0 bases at J, with 12 bases between. CDR3 length: 15 residues. CDR1 MNHEY and CDR2 SMNVEV come from the germline V gene (reference sequence). CDR3 in amino acids: CASRSGPSSYNEQFF. As DNA, the CDR3 is TGTGCCAGCAGATCGGGGCCGAGCTCCTACAATGAGCAGTTCTTC.

V is TRBV6-1 and J is TRBJ2-5; a weak D match, TRBD2 (6 bases). The germline V gene has CDR1 MNHNS and CDR2 SASEGT. The CDR3 is 12 residues long. V shed 9 bases and J shed 5 bases, with 13 bases lying between them. The CDR3 reads CASRERWETQYF. Here the CDR3 DNA reads TGTGCCAGTCGGGAGAGGTGGGAGACCCAGTACTTC.

This clonotype was observed a few times. The rearrangement uses TRBV19 and TRBJ2-2; possibly TRBD1 or TRBD2 for D (5 bases each). From germline, CDR1 is LNHDA and CDR2 SQIVND (reference sequence). The CDR3 has 14 residues. Deletions cut 5 bases from V and 3 bases from J, with 10 bases between. In DNA form, the CDR3 reads TGTGCCAGTAGTTCAGGGACGGACACCGGGGAGCTGTTTTTT. Protein: CASSSGTDTGELFF.

In its sample, this clonotype was seen a few times. This rearrangement joins TRBV20-1 to TRBJ2-4, with D possibly matching TRBD2 (5 bases). This CDR3 region has 12 residues. The ends were cut back, 6 bases at V and 5 bases at J, with 11 bases in the middle. Germline CDR1 reads DFQATT; CDR2 reads SNEGSKA (reference sequence). In DNA form, the CDR3 reads TGCAGTGCATCCGGGGTGGAAAACATTCAGTACTTC. It is translated as CSASGVENIQYF.

Only a few counts were recorded for this clonotype. The genes are TRBV7-9 and TRBJ1-4; D unresolved. The length of the CDR3 is 12 residues. Trimming removed 10 bases from V and 3 bases from J, with 9 bases in between. Germline CDR1 is SEHNR and CDR2 is FQNEAQ (reference sequence). The CDR3 loop reads CAIPEPNEKLFF. The CDR3 DNA reads as TGTGCCATTCCGGAGCCTAATGAAAAACTGTTTTTT.

Concerning this clonotype itself: A much larger clone differs from this one at a single base, so this may be a read error. The chain carries TRBV18 and TRBJ2-5, with a tentative D call TRBD1 (6 bases). The V gene's germline CDR1 is KGHSH and CDR2 LQKENI. The CDR3 is 15 residues long. V lost 8 bases and J 2 bases, leaving 18 bases between the germline ends. The CDR3 loop is CASPRAQGFQETQYF. The CDR3, as DNA: TGTGCCAGCCCACGGGCACAGGGATTTCAAGAGACCCAGTACTTC.

This clonotype was recorded at least ten times. The chain links TRBV12-3 or TRBV12-4 to TRBJ2-7; D gene ambiguous. Between the trimmed V and J ends, which lost 3 bases and 2 bases, there was a span of 11 bases. This CDR3 is built from 14 residues. CDR3 DNA: TGTGCCAGCAGTTTTAGGGCCAGAACCTACGAGCAGTACTTC. Protein sequence: CASSFRARTYEQYF.

This clonotype was detected a few times. This chain links TRBV9 with TRBJ2-2; D call uncertain. CDR3 length: 16 residues. The V end lost 0 bases, the J end lost 4 bases, and 13 bases lay between the germline ends. Germline CDR1 reads SGDLS; CDR2 reads YYNGEE. The DNA of the CDR3 is TGTGCCAGCAGCGTAGTGGTAGGGTCGAGCACCGGGGAGCTGTTTTTT. The encoded protein is CASSVVVGSSTGELFF. The entire variable domain, with the rest obtained from reference TRBV9 and TRBJ2-2, is as follows: DSGVTQTPKHLITATGQRVTLRCSPRSGDLSVYWYQQSLDQGLQFLIQYYNGEERAKGNILERFSAQQFPDLHSELNLSSLELGDSALYFCASSVVVGSSTGELFFGEGSRLTVL.

Only a few counts were recorded for this clonotype. The V and J genes are TRBV20-1 and TRBJ1-2; TRBD1 agrees at 8 bases. This CDR3 spans 14 amino acids. In germline, CDR1 is DFQATT, CDR2 SNEGSKA (reference sequence). J was trimmed by 8 bases and V by 5 bases; bases with no gene match: 13. The DNA for the CDR3 is TGCAGTGCTGGGGGTGGGGGACAGGCGGGCGGCTACACCTTC. It encodes CSAGGGGQAGGYTF.

This clonotype occurred many times. This chain links TRBV27 with TRBJ1-2, with a weak D call TRBD1 (5 bases). V lost 4 bases and J 1 base, leaving 10 bases between the germline ends. CDR1 is MNHEY, CDR2 SMNVEV, per germline (reference sequence). The CDR3 is 14 residues long. This CDR3 is CASSSGGNNYGYTF. The CDR3 nucleotides read TGTGCCAGCAGTTCCGGGGGTAATAACTATGGCTACACCTTC.

This clonotype was detected ten times or more. V and J are TRBV10-3 and TRBJ1-1, with 7 nucleotides matching TRBD1. Germline CDR1 reads ENHRY; CDR2 reads SYGVKD. The CDR3 consists of 14 residues. Trimming cost V 4 bases and J 7 bases; bases outside gene matches: 9. The DNA of the CDR3 is TGTGCCATCAGTGTCTTCGACAGGGAGGATGAAGCTTTCTTT. It encodes CAISVFDREDEAFF.

The genes are TRBV10-3 and TRBJ1-1, with TRBD1 identical over 8 bases. V gave up 7 bases and J gave up 5 bases; unmatched junction bases: 6. Germline CDR1 reads ENHRY; CDR2 reads SYGVKD. CDR3 length: 13 amino acids. CDR3: CAINDRGWTEAFF. For the CDR3, the DNA is TGTGCCATCAATGACAGGGGTTGGACTGAAGCTTTCTTT.

This clonotype has only a few counts. The V call is TRBV19, the J call TRBJ1-5; 8 bases are shared with TRBD1. The junction had 7 bases not matched to a gene; V was cut back by 5 bases and J by 4 bases. This CDR3 has 15 amino acids. Germline-derived CDR1 and CDR2 are LNHDA and SQIVND (reference sequence). CDR3 coding DNA: TGTGCCAGTAGTCCCCGGACAGGGAGAAATCAGCCCCAGCATTTT. Translating gives CASSPRTGRNQPQHF.

This clonotype was observed at least ten times. The chain employs TRBV18 and TRBJ2-3, with 7 bases that match TRBD2. The CDR3 is 15 amino acids. The trim removed 4 bases at V and 1 base at J, leaving 5 bases unmatched. Germline values: CDR1 KGHSH, CDR2 LQKENI. CDR3 in DNA: TGTGCCAGCTCACTGACTAGCCCCGGCACAGATACGCAGTATTTT. It translates to CASSLTSPGTDTQYF.